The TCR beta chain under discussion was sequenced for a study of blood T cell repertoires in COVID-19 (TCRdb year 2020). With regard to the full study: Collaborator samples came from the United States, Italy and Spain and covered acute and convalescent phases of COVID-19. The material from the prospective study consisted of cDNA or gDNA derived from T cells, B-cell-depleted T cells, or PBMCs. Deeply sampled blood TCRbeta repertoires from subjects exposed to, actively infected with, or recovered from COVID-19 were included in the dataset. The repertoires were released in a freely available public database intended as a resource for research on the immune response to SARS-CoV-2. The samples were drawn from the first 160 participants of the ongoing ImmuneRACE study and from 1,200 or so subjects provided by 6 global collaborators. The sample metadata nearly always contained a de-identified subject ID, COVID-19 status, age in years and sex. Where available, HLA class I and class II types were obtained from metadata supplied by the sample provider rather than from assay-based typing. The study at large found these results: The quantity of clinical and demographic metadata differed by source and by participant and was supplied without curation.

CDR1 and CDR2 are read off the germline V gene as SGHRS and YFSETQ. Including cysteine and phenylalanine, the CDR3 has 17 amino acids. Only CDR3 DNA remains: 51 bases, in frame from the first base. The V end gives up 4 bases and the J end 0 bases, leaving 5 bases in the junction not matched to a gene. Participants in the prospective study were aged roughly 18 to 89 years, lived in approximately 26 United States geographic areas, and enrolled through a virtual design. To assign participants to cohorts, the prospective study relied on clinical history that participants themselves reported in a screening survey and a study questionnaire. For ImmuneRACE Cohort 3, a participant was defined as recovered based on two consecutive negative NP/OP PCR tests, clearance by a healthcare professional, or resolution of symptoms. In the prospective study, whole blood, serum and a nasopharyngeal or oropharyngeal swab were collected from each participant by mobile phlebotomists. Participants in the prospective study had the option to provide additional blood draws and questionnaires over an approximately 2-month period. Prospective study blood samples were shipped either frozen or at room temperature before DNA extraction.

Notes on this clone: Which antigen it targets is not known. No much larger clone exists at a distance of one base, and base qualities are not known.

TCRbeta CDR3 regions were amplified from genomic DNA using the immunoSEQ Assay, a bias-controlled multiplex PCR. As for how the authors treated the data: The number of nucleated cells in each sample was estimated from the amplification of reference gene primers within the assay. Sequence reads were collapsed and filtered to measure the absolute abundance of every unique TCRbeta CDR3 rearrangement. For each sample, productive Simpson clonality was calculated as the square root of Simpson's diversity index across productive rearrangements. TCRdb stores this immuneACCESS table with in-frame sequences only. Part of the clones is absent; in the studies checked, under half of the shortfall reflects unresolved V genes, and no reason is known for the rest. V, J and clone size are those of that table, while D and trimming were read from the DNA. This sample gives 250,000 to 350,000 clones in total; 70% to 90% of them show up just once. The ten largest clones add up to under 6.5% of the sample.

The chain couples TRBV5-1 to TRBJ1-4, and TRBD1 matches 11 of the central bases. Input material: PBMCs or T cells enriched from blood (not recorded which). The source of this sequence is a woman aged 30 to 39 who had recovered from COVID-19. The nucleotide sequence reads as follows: TGCGCCAGCAGCAGTTGGACAGGGGGCACAACTAATGAAAAACTGTTTTTT. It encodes CASSSWTGGTTNEKLFF.